This T cell receptor (beta chain) was captured by sequencing in a study of T cells in Graves' hyperthyroidism and ophthalmopathy. The investigators amplified TCR beta CDR3 regions from RNA transcripts. TCR CDR3 underwent first-round RT-PCR with the HTBI primer set. TCRdb itself ran the multiplex PCR reads through MiXCR, one entry per CDR3 protein. Of 300,000 to 350,000 distinct CDR3 sequences listed, 18% were seen once; the top ten hold approximately 49%. With 8 bases removed from V and 2 bases from J, the gap between germline ends came to 11 bases. Per germline, CDR1 SEHNR and CDR2 FQNEAQ (reference sequence). The CDR3 has 13 amino acids.

The sample was blood. The TCR sequence derives from a woman aged 45 to 65 with Graves' hyperthyroidism. The chain combines TRBV7-9 with TRBJ2-3; D perhaps matches TRBD2 (5 bases). The CDR3 coding sequence is TGTGCCAGCCGTACCGGGGACACAGATACGCAGTATTTT. Protein product: CASRTGDTDTQYF.